This TCR beta chain was captured in a study of shared clonotypes between healthy human individuals. Overall study context: Each donor had three CD4 naive, three CD4 memory, two CD8 naive and one CD8 memory plate.

The sorted-subset replicate PCRs were given 150 to 200 ng DNA, which is about 29,000 T cell genomes. Libraries were prepared by immunoSEQ multiplex PCR; TCRdb keeps only in-frame clonotypes and omits some of them. The sample has approximately 2.5 million clones; 93% are singletons. CDR1 KGHSH and CDR2 LQKENI come from the germline V gene. Trimming left V 1 base short and J 0 bases short, with 8 bases between. This CDR3 has 15 residues. To note about this clone: What it recognizes is unknown. This specimen includes other DNA sequences encoding the same CDR3.

Study results and caveats: Naive subsets usually exceeded memory subsets in estimated richness. Sampling used blood alone; tissue repertoires probably differ.

The TCR comes from a man aged 18 to 30 in good health. Some clones in this sample may be carry-over from other donors' samples. The sample consisted of naive CD4+ T cells from PBMCs. Specified subset: CD45RA+ positively selected. The chain links TRBV18 to TRBJ2-3; a weak D match, TRBD1 (5 bases). The CDR3 DNA is TGTGCCAGCTCACCACAGGGGCCAAGCACAGATACGCAGTATTTT. Its translation is CASSPQGPSTDTQYF.